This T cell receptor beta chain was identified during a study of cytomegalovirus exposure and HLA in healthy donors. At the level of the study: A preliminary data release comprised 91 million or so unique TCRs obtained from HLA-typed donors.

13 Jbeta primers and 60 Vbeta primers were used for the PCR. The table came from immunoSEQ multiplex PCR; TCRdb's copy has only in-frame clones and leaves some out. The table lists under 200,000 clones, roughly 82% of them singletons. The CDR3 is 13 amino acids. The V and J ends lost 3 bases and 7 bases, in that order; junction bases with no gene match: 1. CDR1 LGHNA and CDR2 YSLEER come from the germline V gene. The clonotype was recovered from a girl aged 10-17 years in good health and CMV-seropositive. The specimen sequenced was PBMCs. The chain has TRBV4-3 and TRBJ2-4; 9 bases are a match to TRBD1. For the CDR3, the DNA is TGCGCCAGCAGCCAGGACAGGGGTAACATTCAGTACTTC. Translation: CASSQDRGNIQYF.